This TCR beta chain was identified during a study of blood T cell repertoires in COVID-19. J was trimmed by 2 bases and V by 3 bases; bases with no gene match: 3. CDR1 SGDLS and CDR2 YYNGEE come from the germline V gene. This CDR3 has 14 amino acids. TCRdb's table, derived via immunoSEQ multiplex PCR, lists solely in-frame clones and lacks some. Of tens of thousands of clones in the sample, about 89% were seen once. The chain combines TRBV9 with TRBJ2-3; 7 nucleotides agree with TRBD2. The clonotype originates from a man between 50 and 59 years old with COVID-19, enrolled during active disease. Sequencing was carried out using peripheral blood. The CDR3 is CASSARDYTDTQYF. CDR3 coding DNA: TGTGCCAGCAGCGCCCGGGACTACACAGATACGCAGTATTTT.